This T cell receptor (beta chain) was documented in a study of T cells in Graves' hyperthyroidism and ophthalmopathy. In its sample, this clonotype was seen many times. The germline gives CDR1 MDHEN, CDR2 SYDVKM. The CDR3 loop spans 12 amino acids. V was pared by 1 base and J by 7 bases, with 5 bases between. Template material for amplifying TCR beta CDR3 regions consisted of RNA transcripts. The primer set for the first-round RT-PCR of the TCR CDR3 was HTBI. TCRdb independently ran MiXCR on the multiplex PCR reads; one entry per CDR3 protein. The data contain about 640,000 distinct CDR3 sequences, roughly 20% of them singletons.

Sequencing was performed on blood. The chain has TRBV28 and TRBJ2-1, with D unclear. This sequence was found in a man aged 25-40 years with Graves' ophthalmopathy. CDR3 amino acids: CASSLSWNEQFF. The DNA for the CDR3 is TGTGCCAGCAGTTTATCTTGGAATGAGCAGTTCTTC.